This TCR beta chain is from a study of cytomegalovirus exposure and HLA in healthy donors (dated by TCRdb to the late 2010s). Concerning the study at large: An earlier analysis of around 600 of the donors reported 250 to 300 Gb of sequence data and roughly 110 million unique TCR beta sequences from roughly 200 million T cells. About 280 gigabases of sequencing data and approximately 80 million unique TCR sequences were included in an early release covering roughly 700 HLA-typed donors. Of the 300 to 450 genotyped donors, approximately 80% were placed in the genetic ancestry cluster associated with self-reported Caucasian donors. The study aimed to test whether cataloging public T cell receptors could reveal signatures of past pathogen exposure. The T cell repertoires of under 700 subjects were profiled by immunosequencing and related to cytomegalovirus serostatus. Besides the first cohort of under 700 subjects, a separate validation cohort made up of 120 different subjects was used. To predict cytomegalovirus infection status, the study brought together high-throughput TCR immunosequencing, statistical association of individual TCRs with disease status, and machine learning. A later analysis re-examined previously published TCR beta repertoires from 610 or so donors and added high-resolution HLA genotyping to investigate patterns of TCR occurrence. The later analysis used no new phenotypic data to find candidate immune exposures, relying instead on TCR beta sequences and their occurrence across donors. In an earlier analysis of a few hundred of the donors, high-throughput TCR beta sequencing was used to judge whether each TCR beta V gene segment behaved as functional or pseudogenic. Donor age, sex, ethnicity and CMV serostatus were compiled together with the repertoire data. Genome-wide SNP genotypes for about 55% of the roughly 670 donors were used in a later genetic analysis, which treated that subset as a discovery cohort. All discovery cohort repertoires had been generated using a single sequencing platform. HLA typing covered class I and class II loci at four-digit resolution. Typing coverage differed by locus: A, B, C, DRB1 and DQB1 were typed in roughly 629-630 donors, DQA1 in roughly 500, DPA1 in some 570, and DPB1 in just under 480. Because of strong linkage in the cohort, 4 to 6 DR-DQ haplotypes were treated as single units for association and clustering. Across around 400 genotyped donors of the cohort, an average of about 220,000 unique TCR beta nucleotide sequences per donor were sequenced, and 15% to 20% of those sequences were non-productive.

Comments on this clone: Its antigen is still unknown. No much larger clonotype is one base removed from it; base qualities were not supplied.

Trimming takes 4 bases off V and 9 bases off J; junction bases not matched to a gene: 14. The CDR3 spans 17 residues, from the cysteine through the phenylalanine. Of the read, only the CDR3 DNA is kept; its 51 bases are in frame from base 1. Taken from the germline V gene, the CDR1 and CDR2 loops are SGHRS and YFSETQ. Library creation used the immunoSEQ multiplex PCR assay. For the multiplex PCR, a mixture combining 60 forward primers for TCR Vbeta segments and 13 reverse primers for TCR Jbeta segments was used. A multiplex PCR assay on genomic DNA amplified the CDR3 region of rearranged TCR beta genes. On the Illumina HiSeq System, the amplified TCR beta libraries were sequenced as 87-base-pair reads. Per the authors' processing: A later analysis tallied tens of millions of unique TCR beta chains across the 640 or so repertoires, and some 10 million of those chains were shared by two or more donors. Raw reads were error-corrected and collapsed into unique sequences by a nearest-neighbor algorithm in which closely related sequences were merged to remove PCR and sequencing errors. To assign V, D and J gene segments, CDR3 sequences were aligned to IMGT reference sequences. For a sequence to be retained, a match of at least six nucleotides was required to both a V gene segment and a J gene segment. A rearrangement was called productive if the CDR3 had no stop codons and remained in frame with V and J, and every other rearrangement was called non-productive. CDR3 was defined according to IMGT convention as the region running from the second conserved V-encoded cysteine to the conserved J-encoded phenylalanine. The earlier analysis of about 560 of the donors excluded any sequence lacking an unambiguous match to a single V gene segment. In an earlier analysis of 587 of the donors, V segments were called functional above 56.7% productive rearrangements and were called segregating when the between-donor standard deviation exceeded 5%. To diagnose cytomegalovirus status from the catalog of TCR beta chain sequences, a statistical classification framework was built. In a later analysis, TCR nucleotide sequences were compared against IMGT/GENE-DB human TR gene sequences so that V and J genes could be assigned. In a later analysis, CDR3 sequences and most-parsimonious VDJ recombination scenarios were assigned using the TCRdist pipeline. A later analysis defined each TCR beta chain by its CDR3 amino acid sequence plus V-gene family, and excluded reads lacking a unique V-gene family. A later analysis removed roughly 590 highly shared, low-generation-probability nucleotide sequences to deal with suspected cross-contamination and a sequencing artifact. A later analysis calculated a clonal expansion index for each public chain from normalized within-repertoire ranks of inferred template counts. Generation probabilities in a later analysis came from a VDJ recombination model fitted to out-of-frame rearrangements, and those results were checked against IGoR. In a later analysis, TCR-TCR, TCR-HLA and TCR-CMV co-occurrence was scored with hypergeometric tests, and a repertoire-size bias correction was applied to TCR pairs. False discovery rates were estimated in a later analysis by permuting HLA or CMV assignments 20 times. In a later analysis, co-occurring TCRs were grouped using DBSCAN, and TCRdist sequence similarity was added for clustering within HLA-allele-positive subsets. Repertoires with fewer than 30,000 or more than 120,000 public chains, plus five repertoires with anomalous nucleotide sharing, were excluded from co-occurrence clustering. What TCRdb holds here is the immuneACCESS table cut down to in-frame rearrangements. Part of the clones is not present; checked against another copy, under half of the missing clones reflect an unresolved V gene, and the others are unexplained. For V, J and clone size, that table is used; D and trimming come from the DNA. The sample contains some 150,000 clones, about 81% of them found a single time. The ten top clones hold about 7.4% of the sample.

The cohort was made up of approximately 670 healthy bone marrow donors. All cohort members were sampled while nominally healthy, although unrecorded immune exposures were likely present. The donor was CMV seropositive and belonged to the group of 250 to 350 seropositive cohort members. A peripheral blood sample was provided by each donor, and peripheral blood mononuclear cells were used for TCR beta sequencing. Genomic DNA extraction from the blood cell samples was performed with the Qiagen DNeasy Blood Extraction Kit. Summary of the overall study and its limitations: The study listed 164 TCR beta chains as associated with cytomegalovirus. Specific HLA alleles were associated with roughly 16,000 TCR beta sequences at a false discovery rate of 0.05 in a later analysis. Because the 87-base-pair reads could not distinguish some IMGT-functional V segments, including TRBV6-2 and TRBV6-3, those segments were excluded. Because HLA typing was unavailable for some donors at each locus, only the typed subset was used in association tests. Most CMV-associated TCR beta chains appeared to be HLA-restricted in a later analysis, and the HLA associations seemed to be driven largely by CMV exposure. Three of the identified cytomegalovirus-associated TCR beta chains were confirmed in vitro to be specific for cytomegalovirus antigens. The classifier was reported to diagnose cytomegalovirus status with high specificity and sensitivity in both the original cohort and the validation cohort. A further reported finding was that TCR beta sequences accurately predicted the HLA-A and HLA-B alleles for most subjects in the first cohort. For the cohort, immune exposure information was limited to CMV serostatus. V-gene and J-gene trimming of TCR beta chains was associated with a missense DCLRE1C variant in a later genetic analysis, and the association was replicated in an independent cohort. Most TCR sequences were observed very rarely across donors, whereas some public TCRs were present in many individuals. A later analysis found that HLA-associated TCR beta chains were more clonally expanded and had lower generation probabilities than equally common non-associated chains. Roughly uniform sequencing depth across donors was assumed in presence/absence analyses, although this assumption may not hold. According to a later analysis, TCR association rates differed among HLA loci, with DRB1 alleles showing the most associated TCRs and HLA-C alleles showing the fewest. Because counts were too low, roughly 16 rarely observed V segments, including chromosome 9 orphons, were excluded from the earlier analysis of some 590 of the donors. A cluster of highly shared sequence variants was judged likely to be a technical artifact of the sequencing pipeline. A later genetic analysis reported fewer N-insertions in productive TCRs among donors in an Asian-associated ancestry cluster than the roughly 720-donor mean. According to the authors, the approach could potentially be generalized to other disease states and immunological phenotypes. In a later analysis, several top co-occurrence clusters were reported to appear linked to parvovirus B19, influenza, CMV and Epstein-Barr virus. The cohort was sequenced for TCR beta chains only, and without alpha or paired-chain data the features that could be detected were limited. Correlated functional status among segregating V segments might reflect linkage disequilibrium, but an unknown experimental factor could not be ruled out. When HLA alleles, especially DR and DQ, strongly co-occurred, TCR associations were difficult to assign to individual alleles. An earlier analysis of approximately 590 of the donors showed that most TCR beta V segments appeared in productive rearrangements either about 87% or about 30% of the time, which broadly matched IMGT annotations.

The source of this sequence is a woman between 45 and 60 years old in good health and CMV-seropositive. Sequencing was performed on PBMCs. Recombination linked TRBV5-1 to TRBJ2-1; 12 middle bases align to TRBD2. The CDR3 amino acid sequence is: CASSRLAGAPRRGEQFF. In nucleotides, the sequence is TGCGCCAGCAGCAGACTAGCGGGAGCCCCTAGGAGGGGTGAGCAGTTCTTC.